This T cell receptor beta chain was obtained from a study of spatial heterogeneity in lung cancer. One entry per CDR3 protein, called by TCRdb with MiXCR from the 5' RACE reads. The table records 40,000 or so distinct CDR3 sequences, approximately 7.5% of them present only once. Time point reported: sample taken at primary tumor resection. Donors were roughly 70 untreated early-stage non-small cell lung cancer patients. The CDR3 covers 15 residues. Germline-derived CDR1 and CDR2 are SNHLY and FYNNEI. With 4 bases clipped from V and 5 bases from J, the junction kept 7 bases outside the gene matches. This TCR was recovered from a male donor with early-stage non-small cell lung cancer. V gene TRBV2 combines with J gene TRBJ2-1, with 8 positions matching TRBD2. The source material was PBMCs, sampled at surgery. The CDR3 sequence: CASSVEGLENNEQFF. The CDR3 DNA reads as TGTGCCAGCAGTGTAGAGGGACTAGAAAACAATGAGCAGTTCTTC.